This passage covers 30 T cell receptor beta chains from one sample sequenced in a study of blood T cell repertoires in COVID-19. The table came from immunoSEQ multiplex PCR; TCRdb's copy has only in-frame clones and leaves some out. The top ten hold about 6.9% of the sample, which has about 130,000 clones, 85% seen once. The specimen was peripheral blood. These receptor sequences come from an elderly man with active or convalescent COVID-19.

The rearrangement joins TRBV19 to TRBJ2-2; TRBD2 matches at 10 bases. Germline V gene sequence: CDR1 LNHDA, CDR2 SQIVND (reference sequence). Trimming took 2 bases from V and 9 from J; bases not matched to a gene: 6. The CDR3 has 15 amino acids. CDR3 sequence reads: CASSISSGRTRELFF. CDR3 in DNA: TGTGCCAGTAGTATATCTAGCGGGAGAACGAGGGAGCTGTTTTTT.

The J gene is TRBJ2-2, the V gene TRBV7-9, with D possibly matching TRBD2 (5 bases). The CDR3 is 14 residues long. V was shortened by 5 bases and J by 4 bases, with 11 bases between the two germline ends. CDR1 is SEHNR and CDR2 is FQNEAQ in the germline V gene (reference sequence). The CDR3, as DNA: TGTGCCAGCAGCACCCGGGGTAGCACCGGGGAGCTGTTTTTT. It codes for CASSTRGSTGELFF.

The rearrangement uses TRBV5-5 and TRBJ2-2; a weak D match, TRBD1 (5 bases). The CDR3 length is 16 residues. Per germline, CDR1 SGHKS and CDR2 YYEKEE (reference sequence). V dropped 8 bases and J dropped 0 bases, with 17 bases sitting between them. In nucleotides, the CDR3 is TGTGCCAGTTCCTTTGGGGCAGGGTCGAACACCGGGGAGCTGTTTTTT. This gives the protein CASSFGAGSNTGELFF.

The J gene is TRBJ2-2, the V gene TRBV4-3, with 8 bases lining up with TRBD2. The CDR3 consists of 17 residues. The J segment lost 2 bases and the V segment lost 4 bases, leaving 9 bases of the junction unmatched. Germline CDR1 reads LGHNA; CDR2 reads YSLEER. Written as DNA, the CDR3 is TGCGCCAGCAGCCGCCGACTAGCGCTGTCCAACACCGGGGAGCTGTTTTTT. Its protein is CASSRRLALSNTGELFF.

The V gene is TRBV6-1, the J gene TRBJ2-2, with TRBD2 identical over 7 bases. The CDR3 is 15 residues long. Germline V gene sequence: CDR1 MNHNS, CDR2 SASEGT. With 2 bases clipped from V and 5 bases from J, the junction kept 5 bases outside the gene matches. The CDR3 loop is CASSEPGGRTGELFF. The CDR3 bases are TGTGCCAGCAGTGAACCGGGGGGACGGACCGGGGAGCTGTTTTTT.

The rearrangement links TRBV10-3 to TRBJ2-1, with D perhaps matching TRBD2 (5 bases). CDR3 length: 16 amino acids. Germline assignment: CDR1 ENHRY and CDR2 SYGVKD. Trimming stripped 0 bases from V and 2 bases from J, with 11 bases between. The CDR3 spells CAISESSERPYNEQFF. CDR3 sequence (DNA): TGTGCCATCAGTGAGTCGTCGGAGCGGCCCTACAATGAGCAGTTCTTC.

The chain joins TRBV4-1 to TRBJ1-4; D may be TRBD1 (6 bases). The V gene's germline CDR1 is MGHRA and CDR2 YSYEKL. The CDR3 has 16 amino acids. V was pared by 1 base and J by 4 bases, with 13 bases between. The CDR3 region is CASSQVSQGINEKLFF. CDR3 in DNA: TGCGCCAGCAGCCAAGTCAGCCAGGGGATTAATGAAAAACTGTTTTTT.

The chain recombines TRBV5-4 with TRBJ2-2; 10 positions agree with TRBD1. The CDR3 has 14 amino acids. Germline loops: CDR1 SGHNT, CDR2 YYREEE (reference sequence). V trimming: 3 bases; J trimming: 5 bases; junction bases outside the gene matches: 1. The CDR3 protein is CASSSGQGTGELFF. In nucleotides, the CDR3 is TGTGCCAGCAGCTCGGGACAGGGGACCGGGGAGCTGTTTTTT.

The chain uses TRBV15 and TRBJ1-1, with D maybe TRBD1 (5 bases). The V gene's germline CDR1 is LNHNV and CDR2 YYDKDF (reference sequence). The CDR3 is 14 amino acids. V was trimmed by 5 bases and J by 0 bases, leaving 10 bases between them. This CDR3 reads CATSLQGMNTEAFF. The CDR3 nucleotides read TGTGCCACCAGCCTCCAGGGAATGAACACTGAAGCTTTCTTT.

The chain uses TRBV7-3 and TRBJ2-2, with D unresolved. The CDR3 length is 14 residues. Trimming left V 0 bases short and J 5 bases short, with 7 bases between. Germline-derived CDR1 and CDR2 are SGHTA and FQGTGA. The CDR3 DNA reads TGTGCCAGCAGCTTAACTAGTCGGACCGGGGAGCTGTTTTTT. This sequence encodes CASSLTSRTGELFF.

This chain connects TRBV12-3 or TRBV12-4 to TRBJ1-5; tentatively, D is TRBD1 (6 bases). CDR3 length: 13 amino acids. V was shortened by 4 bases and J by 6 bases, with 10 bases between the two germline ends. The CDR3 DNA follows: TGTGCCAGCAGTTCATCAGGGGCTCAGCCCCAGCATTTT. This translates into CASSSSGAQPQHF.

The V gene is TRBV10-3, the J gene TRBJ1-2, with D possibly TRBD1 on 5 matching bases. Germline V gene lookup returns CDR1 ENHRY and CDR2 SYGVKD. Trimming removed 5 bases from V and 3 bases from J, with 10 bases in between. CDR3 size: 13 residues. The CDR3 here is CAISQTGDYGYTF. The CDR3 bases are TGTGCCATCAGTCAGACGGGGGACTATGGCTACACCTTC.

The chain joins TRBV10-3 to TRBJ1-3, with TRBD1 matching over 8 bases. CDR1 is ENHRY, CDR2 SYGVKD, per germline. V gave up 11 bases and J gave up 4 bases; unmatched junction bases: 7. This CDR3 is built from 13 residues. In nucleotides, the CDR3 is TGTGCCTCAATGGACAGGGCAGGAAACACCATATATTTT. The encoded protein is CASMDRAGNTIYF.

This rearrangement joins TRBV30 to TRBJ2-3; D unclear. In germline, CDR1 is GTSNPN, CDR2 SVGIG (reference sequence). Trimming removed 1 base at V and 3 bases at J, with 8 bases between. CDR3 length: 13 residues. The CDR3 DNA is TGTGCCTGGAGTGGGTCGAGGACAGATACGCAGTATTTT. Translation gives CAWSGSRTDTQYF.

This chain links TRBV5-1 with TRBJ1-2; the D is unclear. V gave up 4 bases and J gave up 5 bases, with 15 bases separating them. Germline V CDR1 and CDR2: SGHRS, YFSETQ. The CDR3 totals 14 residues. CDR3 bases: TGCGCCAGCAGCCCGAGGCCAGAGAGTTATGGCTACACCTTC. Its translation is CASSPRPESYGYTF.

The chain carries TRBV6-5 and TRBJ1-2, with D possibly matching TRBD1 (6 bases). Germline assignment: CDR1 MNHEY and CDR2 SVGAGI. CDR3 length: 12 residues. V was shortened by 6 bases and J by 8 bases, with 13 bases between the two germline ends. CDR3 in amino acids: CASRGAGRGYTF. CDR3 DNA: TGTGCCAGCAGGGGGGCCGGGCGAGGCTACACCTTC.

The J gene is TRBJ1-5, the V gene TRBV23-1; unclear D gene. TRBV23-1 is sorted into the ORF group, with uncertain function. V was shortened by 4 bases and J by 2 bases, with 6 bases between the two germline ends. CDR3 length: 13 residues. The DNA for the CDR3 is TGCGCCAGCAGTCTCCGGTGCAATCAGCCCCAGCATTTT. It translates to CASSLRCNQPQHF.

The chain couples TRBV18 to TRBJ1-3; possibly TRBD1 for D (5 bases). Germline assignment: CDR1 KGHSH and CDR2 LQKENI. The CDR3 loop spans 16 amino acids. Trimming removed 3 bases at V and 1 base at J, with 13 bases between. The CDR3 sequence: CASSPRRGISGNTIYF. The CDR3 nucleotides are TGTGCCAGCTCACCGAGGAGGGGAATTTCTGGAAACACCATATATTTT.

The chain combines TRBV20-1 with TRBJ2-5, with 8 positions matching TRBD2. The germline CDR1 and CDR2 sequences are DFQATT and SNEGSKA (reference sequence). V trimming: 3 bases; J trimming: 2 bases; junction bases outside the gene matches: 8. The CDR3 is 15 amino acids. The CDR3 is CSASSVAGRQETQYF. Written as DNA, the CDR3 is TGCAGTGCTAGTAGTGTAGCGGGGAGACAAGAGACCCAGTACTTC.

The chain has TRBV4-3 and TRBJ2-7, with 9 bases identical to TRBD1. The germline V gene encodes CDR1 LGHNA and CDR2 YSLEER. V lost 3 bases, J lost 2 bases, and 2 bases stayed unmatched. The CDR3 extends over 14 amino acids. CDR3 protein: CASSQDRGPYEQYF. CDR3 bases: TGCGCCAGCAGCCAGGACAGGGGTCCCTACGAGCAGTACTTC.

The chain links TRBV19 to TRBJ1-4; D may be TRBD1 (5 bases). Trimming took 8 bases from V and 2 from J, leaving 12 bases between them. Looked up from germline, CDR1 is LNHDA and CDR2 is SQIVND (reference sequence). This CDR3 is 14 amino acids long. CDR3 in amino acids: CASGQGVTNEKLFF. CDR3 nucleotide sequence: TGTGCCAGTGGGCAGGGTGTTACTAATGAAAAACTGTTTTTT. Looking up the rest from reference TRBV19 and TRBJ1-4 gives the full variable domain: DGGITQSPKYLFRKEGQNVTLSCEQNLNHDAMYWYRQDPGQGLRLIYYSQIVNDFQKGDIAEGYSVSREKKESFPLTVTSAQKNPTAFYLCASGQGVTNEKLFFGSGTQLSVL.

This chain uses TRBV7-2 with TRBJ2-5; 14 positions match TRBD2. This CDR3 has 18 residues. Germline V gene sequence: CDR1 SGHTA, CDR2 FQGNSA. Unmatched junction bases numbered 6, after V lost 1 base and J lost 2 bases. CDR3 protein: CASSLVGTSGRRQETQYF. The CDR3 nucleotides read TGTGCCAGCAGCTTAGTTGGGACTAGCGGGAGAAGGCAAGAGACCCAGTACTTC. Using reference TRBV7-2 and TRBJ2-5 for the parts outside the CDR3, the full variable domain is GAGVSQSPSNKVTEKGKDVELRCDPISGHTALYWYRQSLGQGLEFLIYFQGNSAPDKSGLPSDRFSAERTGGSVSTLTIQRTQQEDSAVYLCASSLVGTSGRRQETQYFGPGTRLLVL.

This chain joins TRBV28 and TRBJ1-5, with TRBD1 as a possible D gene (6 bases). The V gene lost 3 bases and the J gene lost 4 bases, with 16 bases spanning the gap. Germline CDR1 and CDR2: MDHEN and SYDVKM. The CDR3 runs 16 residues. CDR3 region: CASSFLGGVLNQPQHF. The DNA of the CDR3 is TGTGCCAGCAGTTTCCTAGGGGGGGTCCTTAATCAGCCCCAGCATTTT.

This chain joins TRBV4-2 and TRBJ2-7, with D possibly TRBD1 on 5 matching bases. The CDR3 spans 12 residues. V lost 1 base to trimming and J lost 6 bases, with 7 bases between them. CDR1 and CDR2 (germline): LGHNA, YNFKEQ. For the CDR3, the DNA is TGTGCCAGCAGCCAAGGGGGCACCGAGCAGTACTTC. It codes for CASSQGGTEQYF.

The gene calls are TRBV30 and TRBJ2-3, with D unclear. The germline V and J ends were trimmed by 1 base and 6 bases, with 5 bases remaining between them. CDR1 is GTSNPN and CDR2 is SVGIG in the germline V gene (reference sequence). The CDR3 spans 11 residues. The DNA of the CDR3 is TGTGCCTGGAGTGCACAGGATACGCAGTATTTT. Protein product: CAWSAQDTQYF.

This clone came up once. V gene TRBV11-3 combines with J gene TRBJ2-1, with 15 bases that match TRBD2. This CDR3 contains 16 residues. The germline V gene encodes CDR1 SGHNT and CDR2 YENEEA. V dropped 3 bases and J dropped 8; count of bases not matched to a gene: 5. CDR3 nucleotides: TGTGCCAGCAGCTTGGGACTAGCGGGGGGTGGGGATGAGCAGTTCTTC. Amino acids: CASSLGLAGGGDEQFF.

This clone appeared once. The chain links TRBV30 to TRBJ1-3; 7 bases are shared with TRBD1. The CDR3 loop spans 16 amino acids. The V gene's germline CDR1 is GTSNPN and CDR2 SVGIG (reference sequence). Trimming took 5 bases from V and 4 from J; bases not matched to a gene: 14. The CDR3 here is CAWEPQTGYSGNTIYF. For the CDR3, the DNA is TGTGCCTGGGAACCCCAGACAGGGTACTCCGGAAACACCATATATTTT.

This chain connects TRBV9 to TRBJ1-3; 8 bases map to TRBD1. The CDR3 is 18 amino acids. Germline-derived CDR1 and CDR2 are SGDLS and YYNGEE. Trimming cost V 2 bases and J 0 bases; bases outside gene matches: 10. In DNA, the CDR3 is TGTGCCAGCAGCGTTTCGGGGACAGGACAAAGCTCTGGAAACACCATATATTTT. Translating gives CASSVSGTGQSSGNTIYF.

V and J are TRBV9 and TRBJ2-1, with 9 bases lining up with TRBD1. The CDR3 is made up of 15 amino acids. After removal of 2 bases from V and 10 bases from J, the junction contained 10 bases not matched to a gene. Germline CDR1 is SGDLS and CDR2 is YYNGEE. CDR3 sequence (DNA): TGTGCCAGCAGCGTCTCCGGGACAGGGCGAGGGGAGCAGTTCTTC. This gives the protein CASSVSGTGRGEQFF.

The V gene is TRBV7-8, the J gene TRBJ2-5; 9 nucleotides agree with TRBD2. Germline CDR1 and CDR2: SGHVS and FQNEAQ. The CDR3 consists of 16 residues. The J segment lost 4 bases and the V segment lost 2 bases, leaving 8 bases of the junction unmatched. CDR3 sequence reads: CASSLNPGLALETQYF. CDR3 bases: TGTGCCAGCAGCTTAAACCCGGGACTAGCCTTAGAGACCCAGTACTTC.